This TCR beta chain was sequenced for a study of regulatory T cells in long-lasting Graves disease. Study-level points and caveats: The study found TRBV28, TRBJ1-2 and TRBJ2-5 favored in persistent disease. Persistent-disease Graves' patients showed less TCR diversity than new cases.

Documented time point: newly diagnosed GD, antithyroid drugs for less than 3 months. PBMC RNA was the source of the TCR library. For TCR beta, libraries came from iRepertoire HTBI primers and Arm-PCR of CDR3 regions. TCRdb called the multiplex PCR reads again in MiXCR, with one record for every CDR3 protein. Of approximately 470,000 distinct CDR3 sequences in the sample, 15% to 20% are singletons; the top ten hold 12%. The CDR3 length is 12 residues. Trimming took off 5 bases at V and 3 bases at J, with 5 bases between the two ends. From germline, CDR1 is SGHRS and CDR2 YFSETQ. This clonotype was seen at least ten times. Its antigen remains unidentified. Another study also made use of these data, one on T cells in Graves' hyperthyroidism and ophthalmopathy. From that second work: Thyroid ultrasound and orbital computed tomography, with clinical symptoms and serum thyroxine and TRAb, informed diagnoses.

Sequencing was performed on peripheral blood mononuclear cells (PBMCs), taken at new diagnosis, from a patient treated with antithyroid drugs. The rearrangement joins TRBV5-1 to TRBJ2-2; D gene ambiguous. This clonotype was sampled from a man aged 35 to 55 with Graves disease. The CDR3 coding sequence is TGCGCCAGCAGTGCGGACACCGGGGAGCTGTTTTTT. It yields the protein CASSADTGELFF. The full variable domain, completed using reference TRBV5-1 and TRBJ2-2, is KAGVTQTPRYLIKTRGQQVTLSCSPISGHRSVSWYQQTPGQGLQFLFEYFSETQRNKGNFPGRFSGRQFSNSRSEMNVSTLELGDSALYLCASSADTGELFFGEGSRLTVL.